The 30 T cell receptor beta chains in this list originate from one sample, sequenced in a study of monozygotic twins with inflammatory bowel disease (dated by TCRdb to between 2018 and 2021). The library was made by 5' RACE. The instrument given in TCRdb is Illumina HiSeq 2500. Reads reprocessed by TCRdb are summarized as one entry per CDR3 protein sequence, and DNA is absent. The sample's table covers around 200,000 distinct CDR3 sequences. Of the sample, 1.5% to 2% falls within the top ten clones. Source material: blood. All receptors derive from a human donor with ulcerative colitis or Crohn's disease, or a healthy co-twin of an affected twin (not recorded which).

The chain employs TRBV20-1 and TRBJ1-5; without DNA, the TCRdb call of TRBD1 cannot be checked. The CDR3 contains 14 residues. Germline CDR1 is DFQATT and CDR2 is SNEGSKA (reference sequence). This chain's CDR3 is CSARDVQGSQPQHF.

This chain joins TRBV6-1 and TRBJ2-7; TCRdb picks TRBD1, but there is no DNA to check that call. The CDR3 runs to 14 residues. CDR1 is MNHNS and CDR2 is SASEGT in the germline V gene. The CDR3 is CASSSMGQGYEQYF.

V and J are TRBV5-1 and TRBJ2-1; as DNA is missing, the TRBD2 call by TCRdb cannot be tested. Germline CDR1 SGHRS, CDR2 YFSETQ. CDR3 length equals 13 residues. The CDR3 here is CASSPGLGNEQFF.

The chain uses TRBV6-2 or TRBV6-3 and TRBJ1-5. Germline values: CDR1 MNHEY, CDR2 SVGEGT. CDR3 size: 13 residues. The CDR3 spells CASSYPEVQPQHF.

The chain is built from TRBV3-1 and TRBJ1-3. In germline, CDR1 is LGHDT, CDR2 YNNKEL (reference sequence). CDR3 length: 12 amino acids. CDR3 region: CASSQSRNTIYF.

V usage is TRBV6-5 and J usage is TRBJ2-5; with no DNA, the TCRdb D assignment of TRBD1 cannot be verified. The CDR3 loop spans 13 amino acids. The germline gives CDR1 MNHEY, CDR2 SVGAGI. The CDR3 here is CASAPGLQETQYF.

This rearrangement joins TRBV3-1 to TRBJ2-6. Germline CDR1 and CDR2: LGHDT and YNNKEL (reference sequence). The CDR3 extends over 18 amino acids. The CDR3 is CASSQGLGPYSGANVLTF.

V and J are TRBV14 and TRBJ1-2. Looked up from germline, CDR1 is SGHDN and CDR2 is FVKESK. The CDR3 is 15 residues long. The CDR3 loop is CASSPESLAVHGYTF.

This sequence joins TRBV5-4 and TRBJ1-2; TCRdb's D gene call, TRBD1, goes unchecked for lack of DNA. The CDR3 covers 12 residues. Germline V gene sequence: CDR1 SGHNT, CDR2 YYREEE (reference sequence). CDR3 loop: CASSLAGGRGTF.

This chain joins TRBV5-1 and TRBJ2-5; with no DNA, the TCRdb D assignment of TRBD2 cannot be verified. The CDR3 runs 12 residues. Per germline, CDR1 SGHRS and CDR2 YFSETQ. The CDR3 spells CASRGLQETQYF.

This chain joins TRBV20-1 and TRBJ2-4; TCRdb proposes TRBD1, but this gene call is untestable without DNA. Germline lookup yields CDR1 DFQATT and CDR2 SNEGSKA (reference sequence). There are 17 residues in the CDR3. This CDR3 is CSARLSGGQGAKNIQYF.

This chain links TRBV5-1 with TRBJ1-1. Per the germline V gene, CDR1 is SGHRS and CDR2 is YFSETQ. The CDR3 is made up of 14 amino acids. This CDR3 is CASSLEARETEAFF.

V is TRBV7-3 and J is TRBJ2-3; there is no DNA to check the TCRdb D call of TRBD1. The CDR3 loop spans 16 amino acids. Germline values: CDR1 SGHTA, CDR2 FQGTGA. CDR3 residues: CASSPQGGLLTDTQYF.

CDR3 in amino acids: CASSLESEAGSPLHF. The chain carries TRBV7-6 and TRBJ1-6. Germline lookup yields CDR1 SGHVS and CDR2 FNYEAQ. The length of the CDR3 is 15 residues.

The chain recombines TRBV5-1 with TRBJ1-5; TCRdb indicates TRBD1, and absent DNA this call remains unverified. CDR3 length: 15 residues. Germline values: CDR1 SGHRS, CDR2 YFSETQ. The CDR3 loop is CASSLGLHLREPQHF.

This chain connects TRBV2 to TRBJ1-3; TCRdb names TRBD1, which stays unverified in the absence of DNA. The CDR3 runs to 13 residues. From germline, CDR1 is SNHLY and CDR2 FYNNEI. The CDR3 sequence is CASMGGSGNTIYF.

The chain uses TRBV3-1 and TRBJ2-7; the D call of TRBD1 rests on TCRdb alone, since no DNA is present to check it. Per germline, CDR1 LGHDT and CDR2 YNNKEL (reference sequence). This CDR3 has 18 amino acids. The CDR3 sequence: CASSSEEGQGPISYEQYF.

The chain couples TRBV27 to TRBJ1-2. Germline values: CDR1 MNHEY, CDR2 SMNVEV (reference sequence). The CDR3 consists of 14 residues. This CDR3 is CASSYTAFNYGYTF.

The CDR3 sequence is CASAPGTDLYNEQFF. The chain combines TRBV12-3 or TRBV12-4 with TRBJ2-1; TCRdb's D call, TRBD1, is unchecked because there is no DNA. The CDR3 loop spans 15 amino acids.

The V call is TRBV18, the J call TRBJ1-2; there is no DNA to check the TCRdb D call of TRBD1. The germline V gene encodes CDR1 KGHSH and CDR2 LQKENI. The CDR3 has 17 residues. The CDR3 spells CASSPIRTGRPLYGYTF.

The chain uses TRBV20-1 and TRBJ2-5. The germline gives CDR1 DFQATT, CDR2 SNEGSKA (reference sequence). This CDR3 comprises 13 residues. CDR3 protein: CSARFHGQETQYF.

This chain connects TRBV29-1 to TRBJ1-1. The CDR3 runs to 11 residues. Germline V gene sequence: CDR1 SQVTM, CDR2 ANQGSEA. The CDR3 loop reads CSGGVNTEAFF.

The chain is built from TRBV3-1 and TRBJ1-1. The CDR3 runs to 13 residues. Germline CDR1 is LGHDT and CDR2 is YNNKEL (reference sequence). CDR3 sequence reads: CASSQDGGLWAFF.

CDR3 loop: CASSDLTGTQYF. The chain is built from TRBV4-1 and TRBJ2-5. This CDR3 comprises 12 residues. CDR1 is MGHRA and CDR2 is YSYEKL in the germline V gene.

The chain has TRBV11-2 and TRBJ1-3; TCRdb returns TRBD1, unconfirmable since there is no DNA. Germline V gene lookup returns CDR1 SGHAT and CDR2 FQNNGV. This CDR3 contains 15 residues. CDR3 region: CASSFAGESGNTIYF.

V usage is TRBV7-2 and J usage is TRBJ1-5. Germline V lookup: CDR1 SGHTA, CDR2 FQGNSA. This CDR3 is 13 amino acids long. This CDR3 is CASGRQNGQPQHF.

The J gene is TRBJ1-6, the V gene TRBV3-1; absent DNA, TCRdb's TRBD1 call cannot be checked. Looked up from germline, CDR1 is LGHDT and CDR2 is YNNKEL (reference sequence). The CDR3 has 17 amino acids. CDR3 sequence reads: CASSQDGFGTGEVSLHF.

J is TRBJ2-5 and V is TRBV7-2; TCRdb outputs TRBD1, but without DNA this stays unchecked. CDR1 is SGHTA, CDR2 FQGNSA, per germline. This CDR3 spans 13 amino acids. CDR3 in amino acids: CASSRDREETQYF.

The chain carries TRBV29-1 and TRBJ2-4. CDR3 length: 13 residues. Germline assignment: CDR1 SQVTM and CDR2 ANQGSEA. The CDR3 reads CSVEDRLKNIQYF. Together with reference TRBV29-1 and TRBJ2-4, the CDR3 gives the full variable domain: SAVISQKPSRDICQRGTSLTIQCQVDSQVTMMFWYRQQPGQSLTLIATANQGSEATYESGFVIDKFPISRPNLTFSTLTVSNMSPEDSSIYLCSVEDRLKNIQYFGAGTRLSVL.

This chain connects TRBV7-9 to TRBJ1-4; without DNA, the TCRdb call of TRBD1 cannot be checked. CDR1 and CDR2 from the germline V gene are SEHNR and FQNEAQ (reference sequence). The length of the CDR3 is 14 residues. The CDR3 loop is CASSLRGLGEKLFF.